These 15 T cell receptor beta chains were sequenced from one sample in a study of T cell repertoires in ileal Crohn's disease. The time point was: inflamed ileum from the surgical specimen. Data came from immunoSEQ multiplex PCR; TCRdb stores just in-frame clones and leaves some out. In the table there are around 15,000 clones, 60% to 85% of which are singletons. Sequencing was carried out using ileal tissue. These receptor sequences come from an adult with Crohn's disease.

This clone is categorized as medium-sized. This chain uses TRBV5-4 with TRBJ2-7; 9 nucleotides agree with TRBD2. Germline CDR1 is SGHNT and CDR2 is YYREEE (reference sequence). The length of the CDR3 is 15 residues. Trimming cost V 0 bases and J 4 bases; bases outside gene matches: 5. CDR3 sequence: CASSLDSGGPYEQYF. CDR3 DNA sequence: TGTGCCAGCAGCTTGGATAGCGGGGGCCCTTACGAGCAGTACTTC.

V and J are TRBV6-4 and TRBJ2-7; D is tentatively TRBD1 or TRBD2 (7 bases each). CDR3 length: 17 amino acids. CDR1 and CDR2 (germline): MRHNA, SNTAGT. V lost 3 bases, J lost 1 base, and 19 bases lay in between. The DNA for the CDR3 is TGTGCCAGCAGTGATCAATTAGGGGAGGGGGCTTCCTACGAGCAGTACTTC. Translated: CASSDQLGEGASYEQYF.

The chain carries TRBV9 and TRBJ2-2; TRBD2 matches at 8 bases. The CDR3 is 16 residues long. Germline CDR1 reads SGDLS; CDR2 reads YYNGEE. The ends lost 2 bases at V and 5 bases at J; junction bases unmatched: 8. Here the CDR3 DNA reads TGTGCCAGCAGCGTGAGCGGGAGTAAGGCGACCGGGGAGCTGTTTTTT. It encodes CASSVSGSKATGELFF.

The chain employs TRBV7-2 and TRBJ1-2; perhaps TRBD1 as D (5 bases). The V gene lost 5 bases and the J gene lost 4 bases, with 20 bases spanning the gap. Germline V gives CDR1 SGHTA, CDR2 FQGNSA. This CDR3 is 16 amino acids long. CDR3 amino acids: CASSTWDRPALYGYTF. In DNA form, the CDR3 reads TGTGCCAGCAGCACCTGGGACCGCCCCGCGCTCTATGGCTACACCTTC.

The rearrangement joins TRBV2 to TRBJ2-3, with D possibly matching TRBD1 (5 bases). V dropped 6 bases and J dropped 4 bases, with 17 bases sitting between them. Germline V lookup: CDR1 SNHLY, CDR2 FYNNEI. The CDR3 has 15 amino acids. CDR3 bases: TGTGCCAGCAGAGGTGGGGCCCAGGGCCCAGATACGCAGTATTTT. It specifies CASRGGAQGPDTQYF.

The chain employs TRBV12-5 and TRBJ2-5, with D tentatively TRBD2 (6 bases). Germline loops: CDR1 LGHNT, CDR2 FRNRAP. V lost 6 bases to trimming and J lost 0 bases, with 11 bases between them. The CDR3 is 14 residues long. The CDR3 DNA sequence: TGTGCTAGTGGCCGGGGAGGAAACCAAGAGACCCAGTACTTC. Translating it yields CASGRGGNQETQYF.

This clone is termed large. At one end, the junction sequence differs from germline, possibly due to a read error. The chain links TRBV6-5 to TRBJ2-7, with D hard to call. CDR3 length equals 11 residues. Germline CDR1 reads MNHEY; CDR2 reads SVGAGI. The CDR3 region is CASSHSYEQYF. CDR3 nucleotide sequence: TGTGCCAGCAGTCACTCCTACGAGCAGTACTTC.

V gene TRBV28 combines with J gene TRBJ2-7; D possibly corresponds to TRBD1 (5 bases). In germline, CDR1 is MDHEN, CDR2 SYDVKM. V was clipped by 7 bases and J by 4 bases, with 17 bases between them. The CDR3 length is 14 residues. CDR3 protein: CASKAQGGIYEQYF. As DNA, the CDR3 is TGTGCCAGCAAGGCCCAGGGCGGAATATACGAGCAGTACTTC.

This sequence joins TRBV11-2 and TRBJ1-2; D unresolved. The CDR3 length is 15 residues. CDR1 SGHAT and CDR2 FQNNGV come from the germline V gene. Trimming left V 1 base short and J 2 bases short, with 11 bases between. The CDR3 bases are TGTGCCAGCAGCTTAGTTTATTACGGCAACTATGGCTACACCTTC. Protein sequence: CASSLVYYGNYGYTF.

The genes are TRBV9 and TRBJ2-6; 7 nucleotides line up with TRBD1. CDR1 is SGDLS, CDR2 YYNGEE, per germline. The CDR3 contains 17 residues. J was trimmed by 2 bases and V by 1 base; bases with no gene match: 6. The CDR3 region is CASSVTKGATGANVLTF. The CDR3 coding sequence is TGTGCCAGCAGCGTAACTAAGGGGGCTACTGGGGCCAACGTCCTGACTTTC.

The chain links TRBV9 to TRBJ2-1; either TRBD1 or TRBD2 may fit D (5 bases each). This CDR3 has 15 amino acids. Trimming took off 3 bases at V and 1 base at J, with 11 bases between the two ends. Germline V lookup: CDR1 SGDLS, CDR2 YYNGEE. CDR3 protein: CASSEIGESYNEQFF. CDR3 nucleotide sequence: TGTGCCAGCAGCGAGATAGGGGAGTCCTACAATGAGCAGTTCTTC.

The chain is built from TRBV10-2 and TRBJ2-5; TRBD1 is a possible D gene (6 bases). Per the germline V gene, CDR1 is WSHSY and CDR2 is SAAADI. Trimming removed 10 bases at V and 2 bases at J, with 8 bases between. This CDR3 spans 11 amino acids. CDR3 residues: CATGTQETQYF. In DNA, the CDR3 is TGCGCCACGGGGACACAAGAGACCCAGTACTTC.

The chain recombines TRBV7-9 with TRBJ2-1; the D gene is possibly TRBD1 (6 bases). With 2 bases removed from V and 8 bases from J, the gap between germline ends came to 7 bases. Germline lookup yields CDR1 SEHNR and CDR2 FQNEAQ (reference sequence). The CDR3 length is 12 residues. This CDR3 reads CASSLPGDEQFF. CDR3 coding DNA: TGTGCCAGCAGCTTACCAGGGGATGAGCAGTTCTTC.

This clone is categorized as medium-sized. The rearrangement links TRBV5-6 to TRBJ2-7; TRBD2 aligns across 8 bases. This CDR3 is 13 amino acids long. V dropped 3 bases and J dropped 6; count of bases not matched to a gene: 5. CDR1 and CDR2 from the germline V gene are SGHDT and YYEEEE. The CDR3 loop is CASSWGTSPEQYF. CDR3 in DNA: TGTGCCAGCAGCTGGGGGACTAGTCCCGAGCAGTACTTC. The full variable domain, its missing parts supplied by reference TRBV5-6 and TRBJ2-7, is DAGVTQSPTHLIKTRGQQVTLRCSPKSGHDTVSWYQQALGQGPQFIFQYYEEEERQRGNFPDRFSGHQFPNYSSELNVNALLLGDSALYLCASSWGTSPEQYFGPGTRLTVT.

The V and J genes are TRBV6-5 and TRBJ1-5; D is unclear. CDR1 and CDR2 from the germline V gene are MNHEY and SVGAGI. The CDR3 length is 13 residues. Trimming removed 5 bases from V and 4 bases from J, with 9 bases in between. The CDR3 sequence is CASSEQLNQPQHF. CDR3 DNA: TGTGCCAGCAGTGAACAGCTTAATCAGCCCCAGCATTTT.